The 23 T cell receptor beta chains presented below share a single source sample, sequenced in a study of blood T cell repertoires in COVID-19 (dated by TCRdb to the early 2020s). Library creation used the immunoSEQ multiplex PCR assay. Sourced from immuneACCESS, this table was stored by TCRdb with only in-frame sequences that have V and J called. A share of the clones is absent; for the studies checked, an unresolved V gene accounts for under half, and the remainder has no known explanation. This sample has about 300,000 clones in its table, and 85% to 90% of those were observed once. The top ten hold roughly 6% of the sample. The sequenced sample was peripheral blood. These receptors were collected from a woman aged 50 to 60 with COVID-19, enrolled during active disease.

The table lists this clone with a count of one. The chain uses TRBV6-2 or TRBV6-3 and TRBJ2-5, with D possibly being TRBD2 (5 bases). There are 17 residues in the CDR3. Germline CDR1 is MNHEY and CDR2 is SVGEGT. V lost 2 bases and J lost 1, with 17 bases in between. CDR3 sequence: CASSYPRRQLTQETQYF. In DNA, the CDR3 is TGTGCCAGCAGTTACCCCAGGAGGCAGCTGACCCAAGAGACCCAGTACTTC.

The J gene is TRBJ2-1, the V gene TRBV29-1, with 12 bases lining up with TRBD2. The CDR3 is 14 residues long. Germline V lookup: CDR1 SQVTM, CDR2 ANQGSEA. Trimming at V came to 7 bases and at J to 5 bases, leaving 6 bases not matched to a gene. The CDR3 bases are TGCAGCGGCCTAGCGGGAGGGATAAACAATGAGCAGTTCTTC. This codes for CSGLAGGINNEQFF.

The V gene is TRBV6-2 or TRBV6-3, the J gene TRBJ1-5, with no clear D. Germline CDR1 MNHEY, CDR2 SVGEGT. The CDR3 is 15 amino acids. V gave up 5 bases and J gave up 6 bases, with 17 bases separating them. The CDR3 DNA reads TGTGCCAGCAGTGACCGGGATGACCCGCGTCAGCCCCAGCATTTT. This translates into CASSDRDDPRQPQHF.

The chain has TRBV5-4 and TRBJ1-2, with D perhaps matching TRBD1 (5 bases). V shed 1 base and J shed 0 bases, with 7 bases lying between them. This CDR3 spans 14 amino acids. Germline CDR1 is SGHNT and CDR2 is YYREEE (reference sequence). CDR3 nucleotide sequence: TGTGCCAGCAGCTTGACAGGAACTAACTATGGCTACACCTTC. This sequence encodes CASSLTGTNYGYTF.

J is TRBJ1-1 and V is TRBV5-1; D possibly corresponds to TRBD1 (5 bases). V gave up 4 bases and J gave up 1 base, with 11 bases separating them. This CDR3 has 14 residues. CDR1 is SGHRS, CDR2 YFSETQ, per germline. The CDR3 coding sequence is TGCGCCAGCAGCCCCGTCGACAGGAACACTGAAGCTTTCTTT. It translates to CASSPVDRNTEAFF.

V gene TRBV29-1 combines with J gene TRBJ1-1; 7 nucleotides match TRBD1. In germline, CDR1 is SQVTM, CDR2 ANQGSEA. V lost 6 bases, J lost 1 base, and 8 bases stayed unmatched. This CDR3 spans 14 amino acids. Here the CDR3 reads CSVGFRGRNTEAFF. CDR3 DNA sequence: TGCAGCGTGGGCTTCAGGGGGAGGAACACTGAAGCTTTCTTT. Looking up the rest from reference TRBV29-1 and TRBJ1-1 gives the full variable domain: SAVISQKPSRDICQRGTSLTIQCQVDSQVTMMFWYRQQPGQSLTLIATANQGSEATYESGFVIDKFPISRPNLTFSTLTVSNMSPEDSSIYLCSVGFRGRNTEAFFGQGTRLTVV.

The chain uses TRBV15 and TRBJ2-3, with TRBD2 matching 8 bases. This CDR3 spans 15 amino acids. Germline assignment: CDR1 LNHNV and CDR2 YYDKDF (reference sequence). Unmatched junction bases numbered 2, after V lost 1 base and J lost 2 bases. The CDR3 nucleotides read TGTGCCACCAGCAGAGTAGCGGGGCTCACAGATACGCAGTATTTT. Translating it yields CATSRVAGLTDTQYF.

The chain combines TRBV12-3 or TRBV12-4 with TRBJ2-7, with D possibly being TRBD1 (5 bases). The CDR3 runs to 12 residues. Between the trimmed V and J ends, which lost 5 bases and 5 bases, there was a span of 10 bases. The CDR3 protein is CASSLQGDEQYF. The CDR3 nucleotides read TGTGCCAGCAGTCTCCAGGGTGACGAGCAGTACTTC.

The chain has TRBV6-5 and TRBJ1-2, with 9 bases fitting TRBD1. The CDR3 length is 14 residues. The germline CDR1 and CDR2 sequences are MNHEY and SVGAGI. J gave up 4 bases and V 6 bases, and 6 bases lay outside the gene matches. The CDR3 reads CASSRGTGTYGYTF. In DNA form, the CDR3 reads TGTGCCAGCAGCCGAGGGACAGGGACCTATGGCTACACCTTC.

This chain joins TRBV5-6 and TRBJ2-5, with no clear D. V lost 2 bases and J lost 4, with 9 bases in between. Germline V CDR1 and CDR2: SGHDT, YYEEEE. The CDR3 consists of 13 residues. In DNA form, the CDR3 reads TGTGCCAGCAGCTTCCTCAGAGGAGAGACCCAGTACTTC. It encodes CASSFLRGETQYF.

The chain joins TRBV21-1 to TRBJ2-3; TRBD1, the table's D call, was not compared with the DNA. TRBV21-1 is listed as a pseudogene. The CDR3 loop spans 19 amino acids. The CDR3: CASSKVAGGHNNYTDTQYF. CDR3 DNA sequence: TGTGCCAGCAGCAAAGTTGCAGGGGGCCACAACAATTACACAGATACGCAGTATTTT.

This clone has a single count. The chain links TRBV11-3 to TRBJ2-5; 15 positions match TRBD2. V shed 5 bases, J shed 5 bases, and the junction held 6 bases outside the gene matches. Germline lookup yields CDR1 SGHNT and CDR2 YENEEA. The CDR3 is 16 residues long. CDR3 in DNA: TGTGCCAGCAGCGCCGGACTAGCGGGAGGGGGTGAGACCCAGTACTTC. This sequence encodes CASSAGLAGGGETQYF.

A single count supports this clone. V and J are TRBV27 and TRBJ2-7, with 9 nucleotides matching TRBD1. Germline values: CDR1 MNHEY, CDR2 SMNVEV (reference sequence). This CDR3 is built from 14 residues. The V and J ends lost 4 bases and 6 bases, in that order; junction bases with no gene match: 7. The CDR3 loop reads CASSSGQGHFEQYF. The CDR3 nucleotides read TGTGCCAGCAGTTCCGGACAGGGGCACTTCGAGCAGTACTTC.

As concerns this clone: Other DNA sequences within the sample encode an identical CDR3. This chain connects TRBV27 to TRBJ1-5; D might be TRBD1 (6 bases). V was trimmed by 6 bases and J by 3 bases, leaving 9 bases between them. CDR1 and CDR2 from the germline V gene are MNHEY and SMNVEV (reference sequence). This CDR3 has 13 residues. CDR3 bases: TGTGCCAGCAGAAACAGGGTCAATCAGCCCCAGCATTTT. Translated, it gives CASRNRVNQPQHF.

The table lists this clone with a few counts. CDR3 in amino acids: CAISDQNQPQHF. The CDR3 DNA reads as TGTGCCATCAGTGACCAAAATCAGCCCCAGCATTTT. The gene calls are TRBV10-3 and TRBJ1-5; D is uncertain. This CDR3 has 12 amino acids. The germline V gene encodes CDR1 ENHRY and CDR2 SYGVKD. Trimming took off 3 bases at V and 4 bases at J, with 4 bases between the two ends.

The chain links TRBV27 to TRBJ2-2; TRBD2 might be the D (6 bases). The germline CDR1 and CDR2 sequences are MNHEY and SMNVEV (reference sequence). Trimming removed 10 bases at V and 7 bases at J, with 16 bases between. The CDR3 runs to 13 residues. CDR3 DNA: TGTGCCACCGGGAGTGTATCAGGCGGGGAGCTGTTTTTT. Amino acids: CATGSVSGGELFF.

V usage is TRBV4-2 and J usage is TRBJ2-3, with D hard to call. CDR3 length: 10 residues. With 6 bases removed from V and 5 bases from J, the gap between germline ends came to 3 bases. Germline loops: CDR1 LGHNA, CDR2 YNFKEQ. The CDR3 sequence: CASRRDTQYF. CDR3 coding DNA: TGTGCCAGCAGGAGAGATACGCAGTATTTT.

The J gene is TRBJ2-5, the V gene TRBV20-1; maybe TRBD1 (6 bases). The V gene lost 3 bases and the J gene lost 0 bases, with 14 bases spanning the gap. There are 15 residues in the CDR3. CDR1 is DFQATT, CDR2 SNEGSKA, per germline (reference sequence). CDR3 DNA: TGCAGTGCTAGTGCGTTAGGACAGTACCAAGAGACCCAGTACTTC. Protein sequence: CSASALGQYQETQYF.

This clone was picked up many times. The CDR3 nucleotides read TGCAGCGTTGGGGAGACGGAAGCTTTCTTT. Residues: CSVGETEAFF. The chain uses TRBV29-1 and TRBJ1-1; D unclear. This CDR3 spans 10 amino acids. V lost 4 bases and J 8 bases, leaving 8 bases between the germline ends. Per germline, CDR1 SQVTM and CDR2 ANQGSEA.

CDR3 loop: CASSRTGGSTEAFF. The CDR3 DNA is TGTGCCAGCTCCCGGACAGGGGGAAGCACTGAAGCTTTCTTT. V is TRBV18 and J is TRBJ1-1, with 10 bases lining up with TRBD1. V shed 6 bases and J 4 bases; nucleotides not matched to a gene: 5. The CDR3 loop spans 14 amino acids. Germline lookup yields CDR1 KGHSH and CDR2 LQKENI.

V is TRBV5-6 and J is TRBJ1-3, with D tentatively TRBD1 (6 bases). Germline V gives CDR1 SGHDT, CDR2 YYEEEE. Trimming removed 4 bases from V and 0 bases from J, with 8 bases in between. The CDR3 contains 14 residues. CDR3 amino acids: CASSEQGSGNTIYF. CDR3 coding DNA: TGTGCCAGCAGCGAACAGGGCTCTGGAAACACCATATATTTT. Full variable domain (remainder filled in from reference TRBV5-6 and TRBJ1-3): DAGVTQSPTHLIKTRGQQVTLRCSPKSGHDTVSWYQQALGQGPQFIFQYYEEEERQRGNFPDRFSGHQFPNYSSELNVNALLLGDSALYLCASSEQGSGNTIYFGEGSWLTVV.

This clone is a singleton in its sample. The chain carries TRBV11-2 and TRBJ2-7; 10 bases agree with TRBD2. Per germline, CDR1 SGHAT and CDR2 FQNNGV. The CDR3 is 16 residues long. J gave up 2 bases and V 0 bases, and 4 bases lay outside the gene matches. The CDR3 region is CASSLDTSGTAYEQYF. As DNA, the CDR3 is TGTGCCAGCAGCTTAGATACTAGCGGGACTGCCTACGAGCAGTACTTC.

The V and J genes are TRBV28 and TRBJ1-5; 8 nucleotides match TRBD1. With 6 bases clipped from V and 2 bases from J, the junction kept 24 bases outside the gene matches. CDR1 is MDHEN and CDR2 is SYDVKM in the germline V gene. The length of the CDR3 is 21 residues. The CDR3 sequence is CASRNRRGTGTERYGNQPQHF. In DNA form, the CDR3 reads TGTGCCAGCAGAAATCGCCGAGGGACAGGAACAGAACGGTACGGCAATCAGCCCCAGCATTTT.